These 27 T cell receptor beta chains were all obtained from the same sample, sequenced in a study of post-analysis software for immune sequencing data. Study results and caveats: With TRBV5-6, TRBV5-1 and TRBV20-1 included, 4 to 6 TRBV segments were more frequent in patients than in controls.

What these receptors recognize is not known. Unique molecular identifiers featured in each of the TCR beta cDNA libraries. TCRdb called the PCR reads again in MiXCR, with one record for every CDR3 protein. Among fewer than 850,000 distinct CDR3 sequences listed, 30% were seen once. Source material: blood. These receptors all come from a girl between 10 and 17 years old with multiple sclerosis.

V gene TRBV6-5 combines with J gene TRBJ1-6; no firm D call. The germline V and J ends were trimmed by 3 bases and 6 bases, with 12 bases remaining between them. This CDR3 has 15 residues. CDR1 is MNHEY and CDR2 is SVGAGI in the germline V gene. The CDR3 region has the DNA TGTGCCAGCAGTTATCAGGAACCGACTAATTCACCCCTCCACTTT. Translating it yields CASSYQEPTNSPLHF.

The genes are TRBV7-3 and TRBJ2-5; D not resolved. The J call could be wrong; TRBJ2-7 is a better fit for the DNA end. Germline V gene data show CDR1 as SGHTA and CDR2 as FQGTGA. The CDR3 has 14 residues. CDR3 nucleotide sequence: TGTGCCAGCAGCTTAAAACCCCCGCGCGGCGAGCAGTACTTC. It specifies CASSLKPPRGEQYF.

The chain has TRBV4-1 and TRBJ2-1; 7 bases are a match to TRBD2. Trimming at V came to 8 bases and at J to 3 bases, leaving 7 bases not matched to a gene. The CDR3 has 14 residues. Germline V gene lookup returns CDR1 MGHRA and CDR2 YSYEKL. The CDR3 protein is CASDGGGIYNEQFF. For the CDR3, the DNA is TGCGCCAGCGATGGGGGGGGGATCTACAATGAGCAGTTCTTC.

This clonotype has more than one count but fewer than ten. This sequence joins TRBV3-1 and TRBJ2-1; D remains unclear. Deletions cut 1 base from V and 0 bases from J, with 7 bases between. The CDR3 is 15 amino acids. CDR1 is LGHDT, CDR2 YNNKEL, per germline (reference sequence). CDR3 nucleotide sequence: TGTGCCAGCAGCCAAGTCTCCAGCTCCTACAATGAGCAGTTCTTC. It yields the protein CASSQVSSSYNEQFF.

The gene calls are TRBV10-3 and TRBJ1-1; TRBD1 is a possible D gene (5 bases). Trimming stripped 7 bases from V and 1 base from J, with 16 bases between. This CDR3 has 15 residues. Germline V CDR1 and CDR2: ENHRY, SYGVKD. CDR3 coding DNA: TGTGCCATCAACAAAGCGGGAGGGACGAACACTGAAGCTTTCTTT. This gives the protein CAINKAGGTNTEAFF.

CDR3 loop: CASSLLPNGGSSKNIQYF. The CDR3, as DNA: TGTGCCAGCAGCTTACTGCCTAATGGCGGGAGTTCCAAAAACATTCAGTACTTC. The chain carries TRBV7-2 and TRBJ2-4, with 7 bases lining up with TRBD2. The CDR3 contains 18 residues. Per germline, CDR1 SGHTA and CDR2 FQGNSA. J lost 2 bases, V lost 2 bases, and 12 bases had no gene match.

J is TRBJ2-5 and V is TRBV20-1, with 7 bases identical to TRBD2. V dropped 5 bases and J dropped 2; count of bases not matched to a gene: 5. In germline, CDR1 is DFQATT, CDR2 SNEGSKA (reference sequence). The CDR3 has 13 amino acids. Written as DNA, the CDR3 is TGCAGTGCTCGCCGGGGGGTACAAGAGACCCAGTACTTC. Its protein is CSARRGVQETQYF.

This clonotype has more than one count but fewer than ten. Here the CDR3 reads CASSQETPGWDEQFF. CDR3 DNA: TGTGCCAGCAGCCAAGAAACCCCAGGGTGGGATGAGCAGTTCTTC. The chain has TRBV4-2 and TRBJ2-1, with a possible D match to TRBD1 (5 bases). CDR1 and CDR2 (germline): LGHNA, YNFKEQ. This CDR3 has 15 residues. Trimming took 0 bases from V and 8 from J, leaving 14 bases between them.

As for this clonotype: A read error is possible here, since a much larger clone lies one base away. CDR3 residues: CASSFSQGETNYGYTF. DNA for the CDR3: TGTGCCAGCAGTTTCTCCCAGGGGGAAACTAACTATGGCTACACCTTC. The chain is built from TRBV27 and TRBJ1-2; 7 bases fit TRBD1. CDR1 is MNHEY, CDR2 SMNVEV, per germline (reference sequence). The ends lost 3 bases at V and 0 bases at J; junction bases unmatched: 7. The CDR3 runs 16 residues.

The chain carries TRBV7-9 and TRBJ2-1; the D is unclear. Germline V gene sequence: CDR1 SEHNR, CDR2 FQNEAQ (reference sequence). Trimming stripped 5 bases from V and 9 bases from J, with 8 bases between. CDR3 length: 11 amino acids. In DNA, the CDR3 is TGTGCCAGCAGCAACGTCGCTGAGCAGTTCTTC. Protein product: CASSNVAEQFF. The variable domain in full, with the rest retrieved from reference TRBV7-9 and TRBJ2-1, is DTGVSQNPRHKITKRGQNVTFRCDPISEHNRLYWYRQTLGQGPEFLTYFQNEAQLEKSRLLSDRFSAERPKGSFSTLEIQRTEQGDSAMYLCASSNVAEQFFGPGTRLTVL.

This clonotype was counted only a few times. The chain combines TRBV27 with TRBJ2-5; either TRBD1 or TRBD2 may supply D (6 bases each). This CDR3 contains 13 residues. The germline V gene encodes CDR1 MNHEY and CDR2 SMNVEV (reference sequence). Trimming took off 4 bases at V and 6 bases at J, with 12 bases between the two ends. CDR3 DNA sequence: TGTGCCAGCAGTTCCGGGGGCTTCCAGACCCAGTACTTC. Translating gives CASSSGGFQTQYF.

Note on this clonotype: An end of the junction differs from the germline gene, which may be a read error. The rearrangement links TRBV6-1 to TRBJ2-1, with D perhaps given as TRBD1 or TRBD2 (5 bases each). Germline-derived CDR1 and CDR2 are MNHNS and SASEGT. CDR3 length: 15 amino acids. CDR3 loop: CASGETVRGFHEQFF. CDR3 nucleotide sequence: TGTGCCAGCGGTGAGACGGTGAGGGGTTTCCATGAGCAGTTCTTC.

This chain connects TRBV20-1 to TRBJ2-3, with 12 bases lining up with TRBD2. The CDR3 is made up of 14 amino acids. Germline CDR1 is DFQATT and CDR2 is SNEGSKA (reference sequence). The ends lost 3 bases at V and 8 bases at J; junction bases unmatched: 6. The CDR3 loop reads CSASFLAGGGTQYF. CDR3 coding DNA: TGCAGTGCTAGTTTTCTAGCGGGGGGGGGTACGCAGTATTTT.

This clonotype was recorded at least ten times. The V and J genes are TRBV20-1 and TRBJ2-1; 9 bases match TRBD1. Germline V CDR1 and CDR2: DFQATT, SNEGSKA (reference sequence). With V trimmed by 1 base and J by 8 bases, 6 bases remained unmatched. This CDR3 contains 14 residues. CDR3 protein: CSARAGTGSDEQFF. Written as DNA, the CDR3 is TGCAGTGCTAGAGCAGGGACAGGGTCGGATGAGCAGTTCTTC.

This clonotype was detected only a few times. The J gene is TRBJ2-7, the V gene TRBV28; 13 bases align to TRBD2. Germline V CDR1 and CDR2: MDHEN, SYDVKM. J was trimmed by 2 bases and V by 6 bases; bases with no gene match: 10. This CDR3 spans 17 amino acids. CDR3 nucleotides: TGTGCCAGCAGCCGGACTAGCGGGAGTTCCGGGACCTACGAGCAGTACTTC. Protein: CASSRTSGSSGTYEQYF.

The table lists this clonotype with a few counts. This chain links TRBV10-3 with TRBJ1-2; D not resolved. Germline V gives CDR1 ENHRY, CDR2 SYGVKD. Trimming pared 5 bases from V and 2 bases from J, leaving 12 bases between. This CDR3 has 14 amino acids. Here the CDR3 DNA reads TGTGCCATCAGTCAAAAGGGTGAGAACTATGGCTACACCTTC. This translates into CAISQKGENYGYTF.

The chain joins TRBV20-1 to TRBJ2-7, with D maybe TRBD2 (6 bases). This CDR3 contains 13 residues. CDR1 and CDR2 (germline): DFQATT, SNEGSKA (reference sequence). The V and J ends lost 4 bases and 0 bases respectively, with 10 bases between them. CDR3 nucleotides: TGCAGTGCTACGGGACTTACCTCCTACGAGCAGTACTTC. This codes for CSATGLTSYEQYF.

The chain joins TRBV6-5 to TRBJ2-5; the match to TRBD2 covers 7 bases. Germline CDR1 and CDR2: MNHEY and SVGAGI. This CDR3 spans 13 amino acids. V was clipped by 6 bases and J by 6 bases; unmatched bases: 7. The CDR3 sequence: CASSYGGLKTQYF. The CDR3 DNA follows: TGTGCCAGCAGCTACGGGGGGTTGAAGACCCAGTACTTC.

There are a few counts of this clonotype. The junction does not match germline at one end; this may be a read error. This chain joins TRBV12-3 or TRBV12-4 and TRBJ2-3, with D possibly matching TRBD2 (6 bases). CDR3 length equals 12 residues. CDR3: CASTAGPDAQYF. CDR3 coding DNA: TGTGCCAGCACCGCGGGGCCAGATGCGCAGTATTTT.

CDR3 in amino acids: CASSTGHLTPYGYTF. The CDR3 nucleotides are TGTGCCAGCAGTACGGGACACTTAACCCCCTATGGCTACACCTTC. The chain links TRBV12-3 or TRBV12-4 to TRBJ1-2; D might be TRBD1 (6 bases). With 5 bases removed from V and 4 bases from J, the gap between germline ends came to 17 bases. This CDR3 comprises 15 residues.

This clonotype was seen repeatedly, ten times or more. The chain couples TRBV4-3 to TRBJ2-7; no firm D call. Looked up from germline, CDR1 is LGHNA and CDR2 is YSLEER. The V end was cut by 2 bases, the J end by 7 bases, with 12 bases between. The CDR3 is 13 amino acids. The CDR3, as DNA: TGCGCCAGCAGCCAATCTCCGCTATATGAGCAGTACTTC. Translating it yields CASSQSPLYEQYF.

About this clonotype itself: The germline gene is not matched at one end of the junction; a read error may be the cause. The rearrangement uses TRBV27 and TRBJ1-4; D not resolved. Germline V CDR1 and CDR2: MNHEY, SMNVEV (reference sequence). CDR3 length: 16 amino acids. CDR3 coding DNA: TGTGCCAGCAGTCCCCGACCGGGAACAACTAATGAAGAACTGTTTTTT. It codes for CASSPRPGTTNEELFF. Looking up the rest from reference TRBV27 and TRBJ1-4 gives the full variable domain: EAQVTQNPRYLITVTGKKLTVTCSQNMNHEYMSWYRQDPGLGLRQIYYSMNVEVTDKGDVPEGYKVSRKEKRNFPLILESPSPNQTSLYFCASSPRPGTTNEELFFGSGTQLSVL.

This rearrangement joins TRBV20-1 to TRBJ1-2, with D perhaps matching TRBD1 (5 bases). Trimming took off 5 bases at V and 3 bases at J, with 13 bases between the two ends. The CDR3 is made up of 13 amino acids. Germline V gene data show CDR1 as DFQATT and CDR2 as SNEGSKA (reference sequence). The CDR3 sequence: CSAYPQGDYGYTF. CDR3 coding DNA: TGCAGTGCTTACCCCCAGGGAGACTATGGCTACACCTTC.

DNA of the CDR3: TGTGCCAGCAGTCACAGGGGGCGCAAGTACGAGCAGTACTTC. Translation gives CASSHRGRKYEQYF. The rearrangement joins TRBV6-1 to TRBJ2-7; 9 bases map to TRBD1. Germline assignment: CDR1 MNHNS and CDR2 SASEGT. The trim removed 5 bases at V and 4 bases at J, leaving 6 bases unmatched. CDR3 length: 14 residues.

This clonotype has just a few counts. The chain uses TRBV2 and TRBJ2-5, with D tentatively TRBD1 (5 bases). The J call may be faulty, since TRBJ2-7 better matches the DNA end. Looked up from germline, CDR1 is SNHLY and CDR2 is FYNNEI. The CDR3 is 11 amino acids. The CDR3 reads CASKVGHEQYF. Written as DNA, the CDR3 is TGTGCCAGCAAAGTGGGGCACGAGCAGTACTTC.

This clonotype was detected only a few times. The chain uses TRBV4-1 and TRBJ1-6, with D possibly TRBD1 on 5 matching bases. From germline, CDR1 is MGHRA and CDR2 YSYEKL. The CDR3 loop spans 16 amino acids. Trimming left V 0 bases short and J 10 bases short, with 16 bases between. CDR3 amino acids: CASSQDLAGIRSPLHF. Here the CDR3 DNA reads TGCGCCAGCAGCCAAGATCTGGCAGGGATACGGTCACCCCTCCACTTT.

The chain has TRBV5-6 and TRBJ2-4; 10 nucleotides match TRBD1. Germline CDR1 is SGHDT and CDR2 is YYEEEE. V shed 3 bases and J 9 bases; nucleotides not matched to a gene: 9. The CDR3 loop spans 15 amino acids. The CDR3 sequence is CASSSPPGQGRIQYF. The CDR3 DNA follows: TGTGCCAGCAGCTCCCCTCCGGGACAGGGGCGCATTCAGTACTTC.